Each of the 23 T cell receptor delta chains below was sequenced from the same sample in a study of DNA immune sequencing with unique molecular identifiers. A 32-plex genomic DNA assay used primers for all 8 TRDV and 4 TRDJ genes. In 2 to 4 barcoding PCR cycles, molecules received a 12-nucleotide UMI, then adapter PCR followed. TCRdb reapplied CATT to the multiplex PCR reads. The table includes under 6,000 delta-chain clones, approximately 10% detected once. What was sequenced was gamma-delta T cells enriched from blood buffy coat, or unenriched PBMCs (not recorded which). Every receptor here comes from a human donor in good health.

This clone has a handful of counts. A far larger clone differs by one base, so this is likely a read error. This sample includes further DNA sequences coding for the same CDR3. The CDR3: CACDTSPPSWDTRQMFF. CDR3 in DNA: TGTGCCTGTGACACATCGCCCCCCTCCTGGGACACCCGTCAGATGTTTTTC. The chain employs TRDV2 and TRDJ3, with D possibly TRDD3 on 5 matching bases. This CDR3 has 17 residues. Germline V lookup: CDR1 GEAIGNYY, CDR2 EKD.

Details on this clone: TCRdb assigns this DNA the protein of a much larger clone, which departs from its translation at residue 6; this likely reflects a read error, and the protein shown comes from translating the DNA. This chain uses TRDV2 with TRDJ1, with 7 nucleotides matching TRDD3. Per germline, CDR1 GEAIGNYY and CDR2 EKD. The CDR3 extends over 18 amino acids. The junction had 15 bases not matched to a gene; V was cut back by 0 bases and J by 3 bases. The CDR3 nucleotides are TGTGCCTGTGACACCGAAGGAGGTGGGGATATCCGATCCGATAAACTCATCTTT. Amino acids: CACDTEGGGDIRSDKLIF.

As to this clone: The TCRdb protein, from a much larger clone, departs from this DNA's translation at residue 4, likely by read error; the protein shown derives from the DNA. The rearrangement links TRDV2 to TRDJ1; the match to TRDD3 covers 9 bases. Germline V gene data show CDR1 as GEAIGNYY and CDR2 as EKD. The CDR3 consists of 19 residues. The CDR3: CACNTLSLLGEEYTDKLIF. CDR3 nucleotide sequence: TGTGCCTGTAACACCTTGTCTTTACTGGGGGAAGAGTACACCGATAAACTCATCTTT.

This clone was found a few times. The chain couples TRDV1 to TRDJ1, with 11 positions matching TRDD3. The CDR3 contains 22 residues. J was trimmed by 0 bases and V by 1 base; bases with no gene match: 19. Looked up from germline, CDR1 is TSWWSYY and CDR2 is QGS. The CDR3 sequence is CALGEQGGLRGGYASYTDKLIF. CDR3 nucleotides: TGTGCTCTTGGGGAACAGGGCGGGTTGCGTGGGGGATACGCCTCGTACACCGATAAACTCATCTTT.

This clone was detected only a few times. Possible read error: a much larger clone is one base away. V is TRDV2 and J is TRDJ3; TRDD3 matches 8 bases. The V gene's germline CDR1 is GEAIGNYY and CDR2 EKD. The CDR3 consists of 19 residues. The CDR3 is CACDSTGGLSSRDTRQMFF. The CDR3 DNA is TGTGCCTGTGACAGTACTGGGGGCCTGAGCTCCCGGGACACCCGACAGATGTTTTTC.

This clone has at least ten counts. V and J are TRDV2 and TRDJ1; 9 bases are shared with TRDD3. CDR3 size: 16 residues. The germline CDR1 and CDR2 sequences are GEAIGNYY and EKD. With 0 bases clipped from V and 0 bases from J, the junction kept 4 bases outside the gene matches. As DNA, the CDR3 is TGTGCCTGTGACACCCACTGGGGGACTTACACCGATAAACTCATCTTT. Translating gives CACDTHWGTYTDKLIF.

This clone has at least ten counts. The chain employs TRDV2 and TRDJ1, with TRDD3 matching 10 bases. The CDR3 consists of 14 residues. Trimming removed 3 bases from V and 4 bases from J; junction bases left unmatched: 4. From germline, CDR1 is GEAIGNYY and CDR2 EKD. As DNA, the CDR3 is TGTGCCTGTGACGGCTGGGGGATAAACGATAAACTCATCTTT. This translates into CACDGWGINDKLIF.

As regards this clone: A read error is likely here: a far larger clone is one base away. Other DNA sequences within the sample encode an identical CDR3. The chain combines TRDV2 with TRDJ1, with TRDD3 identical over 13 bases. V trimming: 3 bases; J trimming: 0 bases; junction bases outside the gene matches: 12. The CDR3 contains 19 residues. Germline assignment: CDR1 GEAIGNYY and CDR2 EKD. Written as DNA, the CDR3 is TGTGCCTGTGACGATGTACTGGGGGATACGCGAGGTGACACCGATAAACTCATCTTT. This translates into CACDDVLGDTRGDTDKLIF.

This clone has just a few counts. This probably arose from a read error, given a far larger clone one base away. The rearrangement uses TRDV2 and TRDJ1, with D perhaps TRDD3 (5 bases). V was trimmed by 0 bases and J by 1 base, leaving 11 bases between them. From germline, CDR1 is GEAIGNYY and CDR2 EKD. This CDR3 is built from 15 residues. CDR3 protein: CACDTLGRPTDKLIF. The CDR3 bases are TGTGCCTGTGACACCTTGGGGAGGCCCACCGATAAACTCATCTTT.

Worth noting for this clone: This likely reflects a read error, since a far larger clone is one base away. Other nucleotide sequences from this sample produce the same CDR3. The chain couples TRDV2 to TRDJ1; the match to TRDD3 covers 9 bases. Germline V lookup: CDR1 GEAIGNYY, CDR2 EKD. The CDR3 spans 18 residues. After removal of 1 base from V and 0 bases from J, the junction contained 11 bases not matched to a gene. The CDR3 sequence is CACDTLLGDTRDTDKLIF. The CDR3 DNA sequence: TGTGCCTGTGACACGTTACTAGGGGATACGCGAGACACCGATAAACTCATCTTT.

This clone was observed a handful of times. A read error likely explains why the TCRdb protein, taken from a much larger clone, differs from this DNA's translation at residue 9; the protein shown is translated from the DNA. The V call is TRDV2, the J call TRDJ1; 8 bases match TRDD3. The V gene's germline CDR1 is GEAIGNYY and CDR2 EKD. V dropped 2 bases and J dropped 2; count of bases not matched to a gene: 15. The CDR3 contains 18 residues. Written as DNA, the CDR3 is TGTGCCTGTGACATTTTGGGGGATTCGGGGGGCGAGACCGATAAACTCATCTTT. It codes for CACDILGDSGGETDKLIF.

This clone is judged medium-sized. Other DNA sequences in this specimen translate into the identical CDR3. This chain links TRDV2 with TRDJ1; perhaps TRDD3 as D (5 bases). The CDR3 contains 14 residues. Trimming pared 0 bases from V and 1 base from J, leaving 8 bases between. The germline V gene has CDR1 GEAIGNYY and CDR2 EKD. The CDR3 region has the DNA TGTGCCTGTGACACCCTGGGTGTCACCGATAAACTCATCTTT. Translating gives CACDTLGVTDKLIF.

CDR3: CASTNPSYAEGAWGIQGRTDKLIF. In nucleotides, the CDR3 is TGTGCCTCCACAAACCCCTCCTACGCGGAGGGAGCCTGGGGGATACAGGGTAGGACCGATAAACTCATCTTT. The J gene was reported as TRDJ1; the V gene went uncalled; the D call of TRDD3 is as the table states it, not checked on the DNA. This CDR3 comprises 24 residues.

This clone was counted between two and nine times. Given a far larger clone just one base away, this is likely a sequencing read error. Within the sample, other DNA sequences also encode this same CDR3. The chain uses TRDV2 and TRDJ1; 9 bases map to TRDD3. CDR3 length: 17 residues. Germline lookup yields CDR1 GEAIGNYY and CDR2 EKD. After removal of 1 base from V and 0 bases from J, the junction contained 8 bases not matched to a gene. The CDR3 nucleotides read TGTGCCTGTGACACTCTGGGGGATGGTAAGTACACCGATAAACTCATCTTT. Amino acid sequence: CACDTLGDGKYTDKLIF.

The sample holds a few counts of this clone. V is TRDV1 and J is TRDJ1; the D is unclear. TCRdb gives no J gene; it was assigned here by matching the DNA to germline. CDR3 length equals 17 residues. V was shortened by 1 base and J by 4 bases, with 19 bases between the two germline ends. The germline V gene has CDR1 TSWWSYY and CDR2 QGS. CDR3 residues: CALGEQCSLNRVDKLIF. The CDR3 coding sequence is TGTGCTCTTGGGGAACAGTGTTCCCTAAACCGGGTCGATAAACTCATCTTT.

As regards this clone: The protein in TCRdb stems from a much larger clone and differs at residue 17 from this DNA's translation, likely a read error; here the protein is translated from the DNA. CDR3: CACEPYWGIRGSWDTRKMFF. In DNA form, the CDR3 reads TGTGCCTGTGAACCGTACTGGGGGATACGGGGCTCCTGGGACACCCGAAAGATGTTTTTC. The chain couples TRDV2 to TRDJ3, with 13 nucleotides matching TRDD3. From germline, CDR1 is GEAIGNYY and CDR2 EKD. The CDR3 runs to 20 residues.

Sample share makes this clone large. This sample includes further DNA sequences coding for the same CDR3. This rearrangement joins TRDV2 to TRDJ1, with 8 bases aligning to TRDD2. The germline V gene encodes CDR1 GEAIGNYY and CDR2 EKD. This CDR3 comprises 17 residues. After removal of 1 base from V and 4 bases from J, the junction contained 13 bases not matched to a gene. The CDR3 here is CACDTIASYAGLDKLIF. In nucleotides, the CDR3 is TGTGCCTGTGACACAATAGCTTCCTACGCGGGTCTCGATAAACTCATCTTT.

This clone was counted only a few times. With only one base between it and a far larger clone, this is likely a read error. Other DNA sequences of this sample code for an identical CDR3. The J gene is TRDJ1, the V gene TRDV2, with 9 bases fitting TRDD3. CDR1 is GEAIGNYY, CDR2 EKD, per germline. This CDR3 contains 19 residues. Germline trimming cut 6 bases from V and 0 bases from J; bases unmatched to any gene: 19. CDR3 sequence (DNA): TGTGCCTGTTCCCCACTACGGCCGGGGGTGGGGGATAACACCGATAAACTCATCTTT. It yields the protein CACSPLRPGVGDNTDKLIF.

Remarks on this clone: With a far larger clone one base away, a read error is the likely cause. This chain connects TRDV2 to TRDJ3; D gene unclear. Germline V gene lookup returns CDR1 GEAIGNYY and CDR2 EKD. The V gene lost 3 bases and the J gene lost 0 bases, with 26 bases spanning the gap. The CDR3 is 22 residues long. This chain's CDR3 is CACDPTGVEGPESSWDTRQMFF. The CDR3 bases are TGTGCCTGTGACCCAACCGGGGTTGAGGGACCCGAGAGCTCCTGGGACACCCGACAGATGTTTTTC.

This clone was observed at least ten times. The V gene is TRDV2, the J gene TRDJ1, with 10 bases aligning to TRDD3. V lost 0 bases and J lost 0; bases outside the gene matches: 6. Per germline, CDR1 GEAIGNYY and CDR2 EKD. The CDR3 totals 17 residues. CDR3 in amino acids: CACDTLLGDRYTDKLIF. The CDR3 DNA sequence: TGTGCCTGTGACACCCTACTGGGGGATCGGTACACCGATAAACTCATCTTT.

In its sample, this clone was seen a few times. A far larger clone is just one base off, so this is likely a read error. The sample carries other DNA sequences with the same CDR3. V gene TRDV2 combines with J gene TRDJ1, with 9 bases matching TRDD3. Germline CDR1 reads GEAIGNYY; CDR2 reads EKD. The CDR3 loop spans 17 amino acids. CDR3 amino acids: CACDKLGDPPYTDKLIF. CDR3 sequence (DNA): TGTGCCTGTGACAAACTGGGGGACCCCCCCTACACCGATAAACTTATCTTT.

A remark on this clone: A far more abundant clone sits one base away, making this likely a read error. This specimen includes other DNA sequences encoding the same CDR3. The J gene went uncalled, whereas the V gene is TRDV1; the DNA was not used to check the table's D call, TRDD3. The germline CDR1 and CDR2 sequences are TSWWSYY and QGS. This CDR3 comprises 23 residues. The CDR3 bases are TGTGCTCTTGGGGACCTACCAAGGACTTCCTACGTCCGGGGGGGGACGTACACCGATAAACTCATCTTC. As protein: CALGDLPRTSYVRGGTYTDKLIF.

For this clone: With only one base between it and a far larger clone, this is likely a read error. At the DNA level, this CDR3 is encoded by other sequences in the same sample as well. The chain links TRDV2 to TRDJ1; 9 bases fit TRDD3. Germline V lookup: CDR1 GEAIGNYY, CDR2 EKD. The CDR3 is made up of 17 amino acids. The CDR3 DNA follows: TGTGCCTGTGACACTCTGGGGGATGGAAAGTACACCGATAAACTTATCTTT. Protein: CACDTLGDGKYTDKLIF.